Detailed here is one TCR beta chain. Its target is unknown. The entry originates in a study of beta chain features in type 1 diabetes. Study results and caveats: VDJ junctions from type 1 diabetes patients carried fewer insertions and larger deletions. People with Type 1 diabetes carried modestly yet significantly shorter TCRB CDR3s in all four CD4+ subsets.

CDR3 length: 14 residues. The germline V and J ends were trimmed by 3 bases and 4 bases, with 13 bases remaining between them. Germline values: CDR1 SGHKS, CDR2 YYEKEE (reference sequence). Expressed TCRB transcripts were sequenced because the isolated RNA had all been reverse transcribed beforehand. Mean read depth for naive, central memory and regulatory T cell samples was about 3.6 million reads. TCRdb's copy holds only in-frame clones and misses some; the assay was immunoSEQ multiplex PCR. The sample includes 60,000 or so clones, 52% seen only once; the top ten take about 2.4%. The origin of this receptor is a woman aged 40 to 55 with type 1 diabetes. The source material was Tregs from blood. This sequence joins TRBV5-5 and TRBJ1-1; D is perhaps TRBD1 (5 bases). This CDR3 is CASSSGPGGTEAFF. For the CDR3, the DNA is TGTGCCAGCAGCTCGGGCCCGGGGGGCACTGAAGCTTTCTTT. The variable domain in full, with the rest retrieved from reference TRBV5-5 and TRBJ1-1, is DAGVTQSPTHLIKTRGQQVTLRCSPISGHKSVSWYQQVLGQGPQFIFQYYEKEERGRGNFPDRFSARQFPNYSSELNVNALLLGDSALYLCASSSGPGGTEAFFGQGTRLTVV.